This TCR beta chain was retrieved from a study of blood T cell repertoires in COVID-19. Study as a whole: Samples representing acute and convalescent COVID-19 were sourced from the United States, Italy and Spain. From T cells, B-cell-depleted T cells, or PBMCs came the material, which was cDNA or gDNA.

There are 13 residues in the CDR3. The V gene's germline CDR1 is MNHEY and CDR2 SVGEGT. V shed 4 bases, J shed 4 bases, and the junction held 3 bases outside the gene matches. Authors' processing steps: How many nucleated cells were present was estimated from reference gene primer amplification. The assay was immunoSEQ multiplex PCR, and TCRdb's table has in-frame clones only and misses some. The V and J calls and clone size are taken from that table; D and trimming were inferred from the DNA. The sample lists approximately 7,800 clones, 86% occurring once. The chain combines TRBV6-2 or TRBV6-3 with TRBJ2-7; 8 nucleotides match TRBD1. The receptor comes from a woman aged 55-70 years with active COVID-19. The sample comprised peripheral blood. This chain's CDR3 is CASSSGGQYEQYF. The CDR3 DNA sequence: TGTGCCAGCAGTTCAGGGGGCCAATACGAGCAGTACTTC.